This TCR beta chain was documented in a study of CD8+CD57+ T cells in acquired aplastic anemia. Looking at the study overall: An average of 3.2 ug of DNA was obtained from sorted CD4+ and CD8+ cells.

The use of genomic DNA as template underpinned the TCR beta VDJ and CDR3 profiling. From the reads, TCRdb called clonotypes with MiXCR, one entry per CDR3 protein. The data show around 190,000 distinct CDR3 sequences, with less than 65% seen just once and 16% held by the top ten. Overall study findings and caveats: Twenty-nine shared CD8+ CDR3s appeared highly expressed within patients' immunodominant clones. Controls and patients did not differ significantly in CD8+ Simpson's diversity.

The table lists this clonotype with a few counts. What it binds is unknown. Trimming stripped 0 bases from V and 5 bases from J, with 11 bases between. CDR1 is LGHNA, CDR2 YNFKEQ, per germline. The CDR3 is 14 amino acids. The clonotype originates from a human donor in good health, serving as a control. The sequenced sample was sorted CD4+, CD8+, or CD8+CD57+ T cells (not recorded which) from PBMCs. The chain is built from TRBV4-2 and TRBJ2-7; a weak D match, TRBD1 (5 bases). The CDR3 region is CASSQEKEGDEQYF. CDR3 nucleotide sequence: TGTGCCAGCAGCCAAGAGAAGGAAGGGGACGAGCAGTACTTC.